One sample yielded the 8 T cell receptor beta chains listed below, sequenced in a study of regulatory T cells in long-lasting Graves disease. Time point here: newly diagnosed GD, antithyroid drugs for less than 3 months. RNA isolated from PBMCs was used to make the TCR library. Both iRepertoire HTBI primers and Arm-PCR of CDR3 regions were used to build the TCR beta libraries. TCRdb reprocessed the multiplex PCR reads via MiXCR and lists one record per CDR3 protein. The sample lists about 300,000 distinct CDR3 sequences; 15% to 20% were seen once. Sequenced here: peripheral blood mononuclear cells (PBMCs), sampled at new diagnosis, from a patient treated with antithyroid drugs. The receptors originated from a female donor with Graves disease.

This clonotype was seen many times. The chain joins TRBV27 to TRBJ2-7, with TRBD2 matching over 7 bases. There are 14 residues in the CDR3. V was pared by 8 bases and J by 1 base, with 8 bases of the junction left unmatched. Germline CDR1 MNHEY, CDR2 SMNVEV (reference sequence). The CDR3 spells CASGEAGSSYEQYF. Here the CDR3 DNA reads TGTGCCAGCGGAGAAGCGGGAAGTTCCTACGAGCAGTACTTC.

Concerning this clonotype: A read error likely explains this, since a far larger clone differs by one base. The chain couples TRBV11-3 to TRBJ1-2; D is unclear. The CDR3 runs to 16 residues. Germline V gene sequence: CDR1 SGHNT, CDR2 YENEEA. The CDR3 here is CTSSSLRGSSNYGYTF. The CDR3 nucleotides are TGTACCAGCAGCTCCCTCCGGGGAAGTTCCAACTATGGCTACACCTTC. Filled out from reference TRBV11-3 and TRBJ1-2, the complete variable domain reads EAGVVQSPRYKIIEKKQPVAFWCNPISGHNTLYWYLQNLGQGPELLIRYENEEAVDDSQLPKDRFSAERLKGVDSTLKIQPAELGDSAVYLCTSSSLRGSSNYGYTFGSGTRLTVV.

Ten or more counts support this clonotype. The chain recombines TRBV27 with TRBJ1-4, with D possibly being TRBD1 (6 bases). Germline V gene sequence: CDR1 MNHEY, CDR2 SMNVEV (reference sequence). The CDR3 consists of 14 residues. The V end lost 1 base, the J end lost 10 bases, and 13 bases lay between the germline ends. The CDR3 sequence is CASSLYPGEVKLFF. The CDR3 region has the DNA TGTGCCAGCAGTTTATATCCAGGGGAAGTAAAACTGTTTTTT.

This clonotype has at least ten counts. As DNA, the CDR3 is TGTGCCAGCAGTTTACTAGCGGGACTTGCCGATGAGCAGTTCTTC. Translating it yields CASSLLAGLADEQFF. V gene TRBV12-3 or TRBV12-4 combines with J gene TRBJ2-1; TRBD2 aligns across 9 bases. This CDR3 comprises 15 residues. V lost 2 bases to trimming and J lost 8 bases; unmatched junction nucleotides: 7.

This clonotype showed up just a few times. The genes are TRBV10-1 and TRBJ2-2; maybe TRBD1 (5 bases). The CDR3 has 15 amino acids. Trimming left V 3 bases short and J 4 bases short, with 12 bases between. Germline V gene data show CDR1 as WNHNN and CDR2 as SYGVQD (reference sequence). CDR3 coding DNA: TGCGCCAGCAGTGACAGGGCGGTGGGCACCGGGGAGCTGTTTTTT. Amino acids: CASSDRAVGTGELFF.

This chain links TRBV19 with TRBJ1-5; unclear D gene. Germline V gene data show CDR1 as LNHDA and CDR2 as SQIVND (reference sequence). The CDR3 consists of 15 residues. V lost 3 bases and J 2 bases, leaving 11 bases between the germline ends. The CDR3 DNA sequence: TGTGCCAGTAGTATTAAGGGTCCGGGCAATCAGCCCCAGCATTTT. As protein: CASSIKGPGNQPQHF.

About this clonotype: Just one base apart from a much larger clone, this may be a read error. The chain combines TRBV9 with TRBJ2-1; 8 bases are shared with TRBD2. The CDR3 length is 15 residues. Looked up from germline, CDR1 is SGDLS and CDR2 is YYNGEE. The CDR3 reads CARSVDTGGPNEQFF. In nucleotides, the CDR3 is TGTGCCAGGAGCGTAGATACGGGAGGGCCAAATGAGCAGTTCTTC.

This clonotype came up many times. J is TRBJ1-2 and V is TRBV2; D is possibly TRBD1 (6 bases). The V and J ends lost 2 bases and 1 base respectively, with 11 bases between them. The CDR3 has 15 residues. Germline loops: CDR1 SNHLY, CDR2 FYNNEI. The CDR3 sequence: CASSELPGVNYGYTF. DNA for the CDR3: TGTGCCAGCAGTGAACTCCCAGGGGTTAACTATGGCTACACCTTC.